The 28 T cell receptor beta chains below all came from one sample that was sequenced in a study of CD8+CD57+ T cells in acquired aplastic anemia (dated by TCRdb to the late 2010s). The data were produced on an Illumina HiSeq 2000. Genomic DNA was used as template for profiling of TCR beta VDJ combinations and CDR3 sequences. TCRdb reprocessing: public reads trimmed at Q25 with fastp, clones called with MiXCR, in-frame beta chains kept. CDR3 protein sequences are deduplicated, and each keeps its most common genes and DNA. In all, the sample holds about 200,000 distinct CDR3 sequences, and around 32% of those were seen once. More than 0.95% of the sample is held by the ten biggest clonotypes. Sequencing was carried out using sorted CD4+, CD8+, or CD8+CD57+ T cells (not recorded which) from PBMCs. The receptors derive from a human donor in good health, serving as a control.

This clonotype was detected a few times. The chain employs TRBV15 and TRBJ1-5, with 9 bases lining up with TRBD1. The CDR3 extends over 15 amino acids. Germline assignment: CDR1 LNHNV and CDR2 YYDKDF (reference sequence). V gave up 4 bases and J gave up 3 bases; unmatched junction bases: 4. CDR3 in DNA: TGTGCCACCAGCATGGGGACAGGGAACAATCAGCCCCAGCATTTT. Translated, it gives CATSMGTGNNQPQHF.

A word on this clonotype: This may be a read error: a much more frequent sequence differs by one nucleotide. The V and J genes are TRBV7-8 and TRBJ2-3; 11 nucleotides agree with TRBD2. Germline V gene lookup returns CDR1 SGHVS and CDR2 FQNEAQ. After removal of 2 bases from V and 1 base from J, the junction contained 2 bases not matched to a gene. This CDR3 has 16 amino acids. The CDR3 loop reads CASSLLAGGCTDTQYF. As DNA, the CDR3 is TGTGCCAGCAGCTTACTAGCGGGGGGCTGCACAGATACGCAGTATTTT.

With respect to this clonotype: The CDR3 does not end in the conserved phenylalanine or tryptophan, so this is likely a read error. V gene TRBV9 combines with J gene TRBJ1-3; D gene uncertain. Germline V gene lookup returns CDR1 SGDLS and CDR2 YYNGEE. The CDR3 consists of 14 residues. Between the trimmed V and J ends, which lost 3 bases and 0 bases, there was a span of 7 bases. The CDR3 sequence is CASSGTVSGNTIYL. The DNA of the CDR3 is TGTGCCAGCAGCGGAACAGTCTCTGGAAACACCATATATCTT.

This clonotype was counted at least ten times. The genes are TRBV12-3 or TRBV12-4 and TRBJ2-3; maybe TRBD1 (6 bases). CDR3 length: 15 amino acids. V lost 5 bases and J lost 1, with 13 bases in between. Here the CDR3 DNA reads TGTGCCAGCAGTCGTGGACAGAGTGGCACAGATACGCAGTATTTT. Protein sequence: CASSRGQSGTDTQYF.

This clonotype was seen repeatedly, ten times or more. The genes are TRBV20-1 and TRBJ2-4; possibly TRBD2 for D (5 bases). CDR1 and CDR2 from the germline V gene are DFQATT and SNEGSKA (reference sequence). This CDR3 has 14 residues. V gave up 2 bases and J gave up 6 bases, with 14 bases separating them. Written as DNA, the CDR3 is TGCAGTGCTAGAATCTATAGCGAGGGAAACATTCAGTACTTC. This translates into CSARIYSEGNIQYF.

This clonotype has ten or more counts. The rearrangement joins TRBV5-1 to TRBJ1-5; 7 nucleotides line up with TRBD1. This CDR3 is 15 amino acids long. Germline CDR1 and CDR2: SGHRS and YFSETQ. After removal of 0 bases from V and 2 bases from J, the junction contained 2 bases not matched to a gene. The CDR3 coding sequence is TGCGCCAGCAGCTTGGATGGACAGGGCAATCAGCCCCAGCATTTT. Translating gives CASSLDGQGNQPQHF.

This clonotype was observed many times. The chain links TRBV9 to TRBJ2-7; 8 bases agree with TRBD2. Germline CDR1 reads SGDLS; CDR2 reads YYNGEE. This CDR3 contains 16 residues. V was clipped by 4 bases and J by 2 bases; unmatched bases: 11. DNA of the CDR3: TGTGCCAGCAGCCCCACGGGAGGGACTGGTCCCTACGAGCAGTACTTC. Protein product: CASSPTGGTGPYEQYF. The full variable domain, completed using reference TRBV9 and TRBJ2-7, is DSGVTQTPKHLITATGQRVTLRCSPRSGDLSVYWYQQSLDQGLQFLIQYYNGEERAKGNILERFSAQQFPDLHSELNLSSLELGDSALYFCASSPTGGTGPYEQYFGPGTRLTVT.

This rearrangement joins TRBV12-3 or TRBV12-4 to TRBJ1-1; no clear D. Trimming shortened V by 8 bases and J by 6 bases, and 16 bases separated the two germline ends. The CDR3 sequence is 13 residues long. CDR3 in DNA: TGTGCCAGCTGTTATCAGCGGGGTCCTGAAGCTTTCTTT. It yields the protein CASCYQRGPEAFF.

Here the CDR3 reads CASSPKTGLAAYEQYF. The CDR3 DNA reads TGTGCCAGCTCACCAAAAACGGGACTAGCGGCCTACGAGCAGTACTTC. The chain links TRBV25-1 to TRBJ2-7; 11 nucleotides match TRBD2. The CDR3 loop spans 16 amino acids. V lost 8 bases to trimming and J lost 2 bases; unmatched junction nucleotides: 11. Germline V gives CDR1 MGHDK, CDR2 SYGVNS.

This chain uses TRBV7-2 with TRBJ1-1, with 7 positions matching TRBD1. J gave up 1 base and V 5 bases, and 4 bases lay outside the gene matches. This CDR3 comprises 14 residues. In germline, CDR1 is SGHTA, CDR2 FQGNSA. The CDR3 sequence is CASSKHRGNTEAFF. DNA for the CDR3: TGTGCCAGCAGCAAACACAGGGGGAACACTGAAGCTTTCTTT. Drawing the rest from reference TRBV7-2 and TRBJ1-1, the complete variable domain is GAGVSQSPSNKVTEKGKDVELRCDPISGHTALYWYRQSLGQGLEFLIYFQGNSAPDKSGLPSDRFSAERTGGSVSTLTIQRTQQEDSAVYLCASSKHRGNTEAFFGQGTRLTVV.

This clonotype has ten or more counts. This CDR3 reads CASSVDDGRNSYNEQFF. CDR3 nucleotides: TGTGCCAGCAGCGTAGACGACGGTAGAAACTCCTACAATGAGCAGTTCTTC. The chain combines TRBV9 with TRBJ2-1; no firm D call. V dropped 0 bases and J dropped 0 bases, with 13 bases sitting between them. Germline V gives CDR1 SGDLS, CDR2 YYNGEE. The CDR3 is 17 amino acids.

This chain links TRBV18 with TRBJ2-7; D gene unclear. The V end lost 3 bases, the J end lost 1 base, and 16 bases lay between the germline ends. The germline V gene encodes CDR1 KGHSH and CDR2 LQKENI. The CDR3 sequence is 16 residues long. The CDR3 DNA sequence: TGTGCCAGCTCACCGCGCATGGCTGGTGGATCCTACGAGCAGTACTTC. Translated, it gives CASSPRMAGGSYEQYF.

CDR3: CATRDPGLAFDRDNQETQYF. As DNA, the CDR3 is TGTGCCACCAGAGATCCGGGACTAGCTTTCGACCGAGATAACCAAGAGACCCAGTACTTC. This rearrangement joins TRBV10-3 to TRBJ2-5, with 9 bases matching TRBD2. Germline trimming cut 10 bases from V and 0 bases from J; bases unmatched to any gene: 24. Germline V gene data show CDR1 as ENHRY and CDR2 as SYGVKD. The CDR3 loop spans 20 amino acids.

This clonotype has only a few counts. A much larger clone lies a single base off, so this may be a read error. The chain is built from TRBV2 and TRBJ2-7; D is uncertain. CDR3 size: 12 residues. Trimming took off 4 bases at V and 7 bases at J, with 11 bases between the two ends. Germline loops: CDR1 SNHLY, CDR2 FYNNEI. The CDR3 DNA reads TGTGCCAGCAGTGTTCTGAACAATGAGCAGTACTTC. This gives the protein CASSVLNNEQYF.

This clonotype was counted ten times or more. The chain joins TRBV2 to TRBJ2-5; D not certain. This CDR3 comprises 15 residues. Germline V gene lookup returns CDR1 SNHLY and CDR2 FYNNEI. The V gene lost 8 bases and the J gene lost 5 bases, with 21 bases spanning the gap. This CDR3 is CASGKELDPGETQYF. The CDR3 coding sequence is TGTGCCAGCGGTAAAGAACTTGACCCTGGGGAGACCCAGTACTTC.

This clonotype showed up just a few times. The chain recombines TRBV4-1 with TRBJ2-2; D uncertain. The CDR3 contains 13 residues. Germline values: CDR1 MGHRA, CDR2 YSYEKL. Trimming pared 3 bases from V and 3 bases from J, leaving 5 bases between. The CDR3 sequence: CASSHRYTGELFF. CDR3 bases: TGCGCCAGCAGCCACCGATACACCGGGGAGCTGTTTTTT.

The genes are TRBV4-2 and TRBJ1-4, with D possibly being TRBD1 (5 bases). Germline V lookup: CDR1 LGHNA, CDR2 YNFKEQ. V lost 0 bases, J lost 8 bases, and 19 bases lay in between. The CDR3 consists of 17 residues. The CDR3 protein is CASSQERRGRSGEKLFF. In DNA form, the CDR3 reads TGTGCCAGCAGCCAAGAGAGGAGGGGACGCTCGGGGGAAAAACTGTTTTTT.

Note on this clonotype: This may be a read error: a much more frequent sequence differs by one nucleotide. This sequence joins TRBV6-5 and TRBJ1-2; 8 bases agree with TRBD1. Germline V CDR1 and CDR2: MNHEY, SVGAGI. The CDR3 consists of 14 residues. The CDR3 DNA reads as TGTGCCAGCGGTTACTCGGTGACAGGGGATGGCTACACCTTC. The encoded protein is CASGYSVTGDGYTF.

This clonotype was seen a handful of times. This sequence joins TRBV24-1 and TRBJ1-3; 9 nucleotides agree with TRBD1. Germline V gene sequence: CDR1 KGHDR, CDR2 SFDVKD. Trimming cost V 7 bases and J 9 bases; bases outside gene matches: 9. The CDR3 consists of 14 residues. The chain's CDR3 is CATSAGQGGGTIYF. The CDR3 nucleotides read TGTGCCACCAGCGCGGGACAGGGCGGTGGCACCATATATTTT.

In this sample, this clonotype turned up many times. CDR3 loop: CSANGYTF. In DNA, the CDR3 is TGCAGTGCTAATGGCTACACCTTC. This sequence joins TRBV20-1 and TRBJ1-2; D is ambiguous. V was cut by 4 bases and J by 6 bases, with 0 bases left in between. CDR1 and CDR2 (germline): DFQATT, SNEGSKA (reference sequence). This CDR3 comprises 8 residues.

This clonotype was found many times. The chain recombines TRBV29-1 with TRBJ2-3; D tentatively reads TRBD1 or TRBD2 (5 bases each). V was cut by 1 base and J by 5 bases, with 16 bases left in between. This CDR3 is built from 15 residues. Germline CDR1 is SQVTM and CDR2 is ANQGSEA. CDR3 loop: CSVEAGTLIGDTQYF. In DNA, the CDR3 is TGCAGCGTTGAAGCCGGGACGCTAATAGGAGATACGCAGTATTTT.

This clonotype was counted at least ten times. The J gene is TRBJ1-2, the V gene TRBV20-1; D is ambiguous. The CDR3 runs 13 residues. CDR1 is DFQATT, CDR2 SNEGSKA, per germline (reference sequence). V was clipped by 4 bases and J by 2 bases, with 11 bases between them. The CDR3 reads CSATRDQNYGYTF. For the CDR3, the DNA is TGCAGTGCTACCCGGGATCAAAACTATGGCTACACCTTC.

This clonotype was detected a few times. The chain joins TRBV5-1 to TRBJ2-5, with D perhaps TRBD1 (6 bases). CDR1 is SGHRS and CDR2 is YFSETQ in the germline V gene. The CDR3 totals 17 residues. V was cut by 7 bases and J by 4 bases, with 26 bases left in between. The CDR3 DNA reads as TGCGCCAGCTGTGAGTCAGCCACGACAGGACGATTAGAGACCCAGTACTTC. This encodes CASCESATTGRLETQYF.

The chain uses TRBV30 and TRBJ2-4, with TRBD1 identical over 7 bases. J was trimmed by 9 bases and V by 3 bases; bases with no gene match: 8. CDR1 and CDR2 from the germline V gene are GTSNPN and SVGIG (reference sequence). This CDR3 has 13 amino acids. CDR3 sequence: CAWSRQGSGIQYF. In DNA, the CDR3 is TGTGCCTGGAGCCGACAGGGTTCGGGCATTCAGTACTTC. Drawing the rest from reference TRBV30 and TRBJ2-4, the complete variable domain is SQTIHQWPATLVQPVGSPLSLECTVEGTSNPNLYWYRQAAGRGLQLLFYSVGIGQISSEVPQNLSASRPQDRQFILSSKKLLLSDSGFYLCAWSRQGSGIQYFGAGTRLSVL.

There are many counts of this clonotype. The genes are TRBV29-1 and TRBJ1-2; D gene uncertain. CDR1 and CDR2 from the germline V gene are SQVTM and ANQGSEA. The CDR3 is made up of 11 amino acids. Trimming took off 4 bases at V and 4 bases at J, with 7 bases between the two ends. DNA for the CDR3: TGCAGCGTTGGGTACGGCTATGGCTACACCTTC. It translates to CSVGYGYGYTF.

This clonotype was observed a handful of times. The chain links TRBV13 to TRBJ1-2; 8 nucleotides align to TRBD1. J lost 4 bases, V lost 5 bases, and 24 bases had no gene match. CDR1 and CDR2 (germline): PRHDT, FYEKMQ (reference sequence). This CDR3 region has 20 residues. CDR3 residues: CASSPIGQGLSIRGGYGYTF. The CDR3 DNA follows: TGTGCCAGCAGCCCGATCGGACAGGGTTTATCCATCCGAGGGGGCTATGGCTACACCTTC.

This clonotype was counted once. A much larger clonotype is one base distant, so this may be a read error. The rearrangement uses TRBV9 and TRBJ1-2, with 10 bases that match TRBD1. The CDR3 is 15 amino acids. Germline CDR1 is SGDLS and CDR2 is YYNGEE. Trimming at V came to 7 bases and at J to 6 bases, leaving 12 bases not matched to a gene. The CDR3 is CASSPWDRGTHGYTF. The CDR3 DNA reads TGTGCCAGCTCCCCCTGGGACAGGGGCACTCATGGCTACACCTTC.

At least ten counts were recorded for this clonotype. The CDR3 spells CASSLRRDTQYF. In DNA, the CDR3 is TGTGCCAGCAGTTTGCGGCGAGATACGCAGTATTTT. This rearrangement joins TRBV12-3 or TRBV12-4 to TRBJ2-3, with D hard to call. V dropped 3 bases and J dropped 5 bases, with 6 bases sitting between them. This CDR3 contains 12 residues.